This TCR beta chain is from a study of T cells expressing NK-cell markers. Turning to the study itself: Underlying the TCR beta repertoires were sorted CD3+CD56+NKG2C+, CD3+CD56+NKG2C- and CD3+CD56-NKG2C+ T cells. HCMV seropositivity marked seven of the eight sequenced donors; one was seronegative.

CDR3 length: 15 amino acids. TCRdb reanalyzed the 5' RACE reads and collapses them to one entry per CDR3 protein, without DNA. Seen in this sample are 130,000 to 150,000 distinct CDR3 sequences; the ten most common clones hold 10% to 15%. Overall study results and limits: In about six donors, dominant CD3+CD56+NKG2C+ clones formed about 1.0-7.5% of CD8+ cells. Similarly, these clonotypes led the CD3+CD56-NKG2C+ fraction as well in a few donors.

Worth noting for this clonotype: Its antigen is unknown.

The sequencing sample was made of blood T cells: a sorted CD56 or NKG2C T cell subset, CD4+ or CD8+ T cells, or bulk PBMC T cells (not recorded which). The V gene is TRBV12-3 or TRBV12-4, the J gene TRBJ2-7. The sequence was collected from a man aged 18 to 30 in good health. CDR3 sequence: CASSLDAGVFYEQYF.